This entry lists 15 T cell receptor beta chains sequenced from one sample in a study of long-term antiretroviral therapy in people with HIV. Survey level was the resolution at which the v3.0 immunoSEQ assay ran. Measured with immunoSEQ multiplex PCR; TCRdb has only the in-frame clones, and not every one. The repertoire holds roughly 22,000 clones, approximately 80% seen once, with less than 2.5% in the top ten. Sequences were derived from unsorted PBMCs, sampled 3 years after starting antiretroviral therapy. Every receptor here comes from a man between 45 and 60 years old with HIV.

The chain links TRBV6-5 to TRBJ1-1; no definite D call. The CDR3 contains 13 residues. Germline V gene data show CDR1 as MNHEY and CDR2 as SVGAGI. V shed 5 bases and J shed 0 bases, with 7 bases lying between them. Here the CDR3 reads CASSQTVNTEAFF. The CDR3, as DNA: TGTGCCAGCAGTCAAACGGTGAACACTGAAGCTTTCTTT.

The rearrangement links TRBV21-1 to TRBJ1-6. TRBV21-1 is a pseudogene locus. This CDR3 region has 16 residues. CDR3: CASSGTNLKGNSPLHF. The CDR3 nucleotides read TGTGCCAGCAGCGGGACGAACCTCAAGGGAAATTCACCCCTCCACTTT.

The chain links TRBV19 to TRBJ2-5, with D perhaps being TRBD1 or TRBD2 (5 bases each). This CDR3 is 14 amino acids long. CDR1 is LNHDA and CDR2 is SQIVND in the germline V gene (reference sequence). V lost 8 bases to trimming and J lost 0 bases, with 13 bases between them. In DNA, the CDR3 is TGTGCCAGTCAGGACGGGACGTACCAAGAGACCCAGTACTTC. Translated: CASQDGTYQETQYF.

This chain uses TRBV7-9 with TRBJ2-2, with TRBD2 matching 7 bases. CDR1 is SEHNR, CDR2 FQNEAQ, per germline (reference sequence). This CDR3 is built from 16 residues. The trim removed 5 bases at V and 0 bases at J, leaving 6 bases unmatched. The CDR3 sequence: CASSQRDGSNTGELFF. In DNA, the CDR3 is TGTGCCAGCAGCCAGCGGGATGGCTCGAACACCGGGGAGCTGTTTTTT.

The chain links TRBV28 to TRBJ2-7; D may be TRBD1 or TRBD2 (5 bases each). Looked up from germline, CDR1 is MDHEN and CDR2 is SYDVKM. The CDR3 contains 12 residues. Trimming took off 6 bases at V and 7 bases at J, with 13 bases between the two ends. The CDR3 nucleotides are TGTGCCAGCAGCGGGGCCTCTTCGGAGCAGTACTTC. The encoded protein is CASSGASSEQYF. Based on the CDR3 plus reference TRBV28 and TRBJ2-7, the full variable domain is DVKVTQSSRYLVKRTGEKVFLECVQDMDHENMFWYRQDPGLGLRLIYFSYDVKMKEKGDIPEGYSVSREKKERFSLILESASTNQTSMYLCASSGASSEQYFGPGTRLTVT.

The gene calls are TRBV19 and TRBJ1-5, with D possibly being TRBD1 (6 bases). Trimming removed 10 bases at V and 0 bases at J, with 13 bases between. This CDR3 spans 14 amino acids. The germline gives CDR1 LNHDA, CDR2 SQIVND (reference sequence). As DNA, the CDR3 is TGTGCCACTACGGGACAACATAGCAATCAGCCCCAGCATTTT. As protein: CATTGQHSNQPQHF.

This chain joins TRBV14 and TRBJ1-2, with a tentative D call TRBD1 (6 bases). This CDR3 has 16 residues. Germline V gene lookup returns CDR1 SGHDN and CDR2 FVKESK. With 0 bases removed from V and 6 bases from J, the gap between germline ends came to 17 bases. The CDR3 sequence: CASSQDPRHRADGYTF. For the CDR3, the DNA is TGTGCCAGCAGCCAAGATCCTCGCCACAGGGCTGATGGCTACACCTTC. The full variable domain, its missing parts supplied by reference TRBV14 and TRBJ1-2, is EAGVTQFPSHSVIEKGQTVTLRCDPISGHDNLYWYRRVMGKEIKFLLHFVKESKQDESGMPNNRFLAERTGGTYSTLKVQPAELEDSGVYFCASSQDPRHRADGYTFGSGTRLTVV.

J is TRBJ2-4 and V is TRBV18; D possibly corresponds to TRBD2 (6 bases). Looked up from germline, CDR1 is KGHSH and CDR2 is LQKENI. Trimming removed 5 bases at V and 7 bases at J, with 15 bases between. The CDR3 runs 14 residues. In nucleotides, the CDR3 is TGTGCCAGCTCAACTTCCGGGACTCTGAACATTCAGTACTTC. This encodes CASSTSGTLNIQYF.

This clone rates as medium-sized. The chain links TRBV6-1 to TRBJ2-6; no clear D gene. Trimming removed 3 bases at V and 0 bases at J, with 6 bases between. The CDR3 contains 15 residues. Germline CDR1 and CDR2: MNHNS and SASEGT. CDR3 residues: CASSEDSSGANVLTF. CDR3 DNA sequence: TGTGCCAGCAGTGAGGATTCCTCTGGGGCCAACGTCCTGACTTTC.

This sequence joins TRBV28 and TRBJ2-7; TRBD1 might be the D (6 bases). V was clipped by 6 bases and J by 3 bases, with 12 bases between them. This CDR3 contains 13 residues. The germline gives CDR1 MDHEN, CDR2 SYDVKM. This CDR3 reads CASSKPDSYEQYF. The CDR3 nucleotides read TGTGCCAGCAGCAAACCGGACAGCTACGAGCAGTACTTC.

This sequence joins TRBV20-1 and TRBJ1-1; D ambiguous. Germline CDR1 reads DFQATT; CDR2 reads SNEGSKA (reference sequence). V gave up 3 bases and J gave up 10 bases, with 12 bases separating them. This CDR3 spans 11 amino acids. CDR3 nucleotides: TGCAGTGCTAGCCCCAATCGACGAGCTTTCTTT. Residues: CSASPNRRAFF.

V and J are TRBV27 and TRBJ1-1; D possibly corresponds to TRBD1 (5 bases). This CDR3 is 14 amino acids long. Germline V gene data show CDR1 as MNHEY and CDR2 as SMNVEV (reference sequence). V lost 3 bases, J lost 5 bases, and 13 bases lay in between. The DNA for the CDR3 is TGTGCCAGCAGTTTCGGGACCCCCTTGACTGAAGCTTTCTTT. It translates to CASSFGTPLTEAFF.

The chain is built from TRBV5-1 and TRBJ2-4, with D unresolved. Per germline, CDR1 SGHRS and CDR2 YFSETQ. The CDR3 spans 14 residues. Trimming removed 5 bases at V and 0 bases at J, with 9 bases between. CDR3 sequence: CASSSGLAKNIQYF. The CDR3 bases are TGCGCCAGCAGTTCCGGCCTAGCCAAAAACATTCAGTACTTC.

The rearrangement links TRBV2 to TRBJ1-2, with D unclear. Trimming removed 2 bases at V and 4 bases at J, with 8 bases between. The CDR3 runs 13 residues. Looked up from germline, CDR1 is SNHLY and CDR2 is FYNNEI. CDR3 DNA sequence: TGTGCCAGCAGTGAATCGGCAGCCTATGGCTACACCTTC. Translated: CASSESAAYGYTF.

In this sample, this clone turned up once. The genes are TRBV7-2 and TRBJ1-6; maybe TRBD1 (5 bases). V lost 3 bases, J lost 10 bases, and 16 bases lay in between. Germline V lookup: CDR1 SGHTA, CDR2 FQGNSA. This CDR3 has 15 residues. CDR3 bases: TGTGCCAGCAGCTTTTTCGGCAGGGAGCACTCACCCCTCCACTTT. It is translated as CASSFFGREHSPLHF.